Listed here are 27 T cell receptor beta chains from one sample, sequenced in a study of cytomegalovirus exposure and HLA in healthy donors. Primers: 60 Vbeta forward and 13 Jbeta reverse. Data came from immunoSEQ multiplex PCR; TCRdb stores just in-frame clones and leaves some out. Its clone listing holds approximately 170,000 clones. Sequencing used PBMCs. Receptors originate from a woman under 30 in good health and CMV-seropositive.

The chain carries TRBV19 and TRBJ1-1; D gene uncertain. Germline CDR1 and CDR2: LNHDA and SQIVND (reference sequence). V was shortened by 4 bases and J by 5 bases, with 17 bases between the two germline ends. The CDR3 is made up of 15 amino acids. CDR3 sequence (DNA): TGTGCCAGTAGTAGTTCCGAGAGGGTGGGTACTGAAGCTTTCTTT. Its translation: CASSSSERVGTEAFF. The full variable domain, with the rest looked up from reference TRBV19 and TRBJ1-1, is DGGITQSPKYLFRKEGQNVTLSCEQNLNHDAMYWYRQDPGQGLRLIYYSQIVNDFQKGDIAEGYSVSREKKESFPLTVTSAQKNPTAFYLCASSSSERVGTEAFFGQGTRLTVV.

This chain connects TRBV30 to TRBJ2-7; weak D call: TRBD2 (7 bases). The CDR3 loop spans 13 amino acids. The germline V and J ends were trimmed by 5 bases and 4 bases, with 15 bases remaining between them. Germline CDR1 and CDR2: GTSNPN and SVGIG (reference sequence). The chain's CDR3 is CAWCSGGRYEQYF. CDR3 in DNA: TGTGCCTGGTGTTCCGGGGGGCGTTACGAGCAGTACTTC.

CDR3 nucleotides: TGTGCCAGCGGGGGAGGGGTAGGTTCACCCCTCCACTTT. As protein: CASGGGVGSPLHF. The rearrangement uses TRBV6-1 and TRBJ1-6; D is perhaps TRBD1 (5 bases). The germline CDR1 and CDR2 sequences are MNHNS and SASEGT. The CDR3 spans 13 residues. V shed 8 bases and J shed 9 bases, with 14 bases lying between them.

The chain couples TRBV14 to TRBJ1-6, with a possible D match to TRBD1 (5 bases). Germline lookup yields CDR1 SGHDN and CDR2 FVKESK. Trimming took 1 base from V and 10 from J, leaving 17 bases between them. The CDR3 is 16 residues long. The CDR3 DNA reads as TGTGCCAGCAGCCAAGCGGGCGGGGCCGGTGGGTCACCCCTCCACTTT. It specifies CASSQAGGAGGSPLHF.

The chain joins TRBV6-6 to TRBJ2-1; 9 bases line up with TRBD2. The CDR3 totals 15 residues. With 6 bases clipped from V and 7 bases from J, the junction kept 10 bases outside the gene matches. The germline V gene has CDR1 MNHNY and CDR2 SVGAGI (reference sequence). The CDR3 loop is CASSRGSGRLNEQFF. The DNA of the CDR3 is TGTGCCAGCAGCCGGGGGAGCGGGAGGCTTAATGAGCAGTTCTTC.

The J gene is TRBJ2-5, the V gene TRBV7-9; perhaps TRBD1 as D (5 bases). V gave up 6 bases and J gave up 11 bases, with 22 bases separating them. In germline, CDR1 is SEHNR, CDR2 FQNEAQ (reference sequence). The CDR3 covers 14 residues. The CDR3 here is CASSSPLLTGQQYF. The DNA for the CDR3 is TGTGCCAGCAGTTCTCCTCTACTCACAGGTCAGCAGTACTTC. Full variable domain (outside the CDR3, taken from reference TRBV7-9 and TRBJ2-5): DTGVSQNPRHKITKRGQNVTFRCDPISEHNRLYWYRQTLGQGPEFLTYFQNEAQLEKSRLLSDRFSAERPKGSFSTLEIQRTEQGDSAMYLCASSSPLLTGQQYFGPGTRLLVL.

This chain connects TRBV30 to TRBJ1-2, with D perhaps matching TRBD1 (6 bases). Germline-derived CDR1 and CDR2 are GTSNPN and SVGIG (reference sequence). V lost 7 bases and J 4 bases, leaving 22 bases between the germline ends. This CDR3 region has 15 residues. The CDR3 DNA reads as TGTGCCTTCCTGCCTGCGACAGGAGACCTCTATGGCTACACCTTC. Amino acids: CAFLPATGDLYGYTF.

This chain joins TRBV7-2 and TRBJ2-1; no definite D call. Between the trimmed V and J ends, which lost 5 bases and 8 bases, there was a span of 13 bases. The CDR3 totals 13 residues. CDR1 and CDR2 from the germline V gene are SGHTA and FQGNSA. The CDR3 sequence is CASSPPVVYEQFF. CDR3 bases: TGTGCCAGCAGCCCCCCGGTGGTCTATGAGCAGTTCTTC.

J is TRBJ1-3 and V is TRBV11-3; D is possibly TRBD1 (6 bases). This CDR3 spans 17 amino acids. V gave up 5 bases and J gave up 0 bases, with 17 bases separating them. Germline CDR1 reads SGHNT; CDR2 reads YENEEA. The DNA for the CDR3 is TGTGCCAGCAGCCTAAACTATGGACAGCTCTCTGGAAACACCATATATTTT. Residues: CASSLNYGQLSGNTIYF.

V is TRBV4-2 and J is TRBJ1-4; maybe TRBD1 (5 bases). The CDR3 extends over 14 amino acids. The V gene lost 4 bases and the J gene lost 8 bases, with 14 bases spanning the gap. Germline values: CDR1 LGHNA, CDR2 YNFKEQ. The CDR3 sequence is CASSLTSKGEKLFF. The CDR3 DNA sequence: TGTGCCAGCAGCCTGACATCTAAGGGGGAAAAACTGTTTTTT.

This chain joins TRBV30 and TRBJ1-2, with 7 bases matching TRBD1. J gave up 1 base and V 2 bases, and 10 bases lay outside the gene matches. This CDR3 has 16 amino acids. CDR1 is GTSNPN and CDR2 is SVGIG in the germline V gene (reference sequence). The DNA for the CDR3 is TGTGCCTGGAGTAAAGCCCCGGGACAGAATAACTATGGCTACACCTTC. This sequence encodes CAWSKAPGQNNYGYTF. Full variable domain (missing parts from reference TRBV30 and TRBJ1-2): SQTIHQWPATLVQPVGSPLSLECTVEGTSNPNLYWYRQAAGRGLQLLFYSVGIGQISSEVPQNLSASRPQDRQFILSSKKLLLSDSGFYLCAWSKAPGQNNYGYTFGSGTRLTVV.

The V gene is TRBV6-5, the J gene TRBJ1-6; TRBD1 is a possible D gene (5 bases). Germline V CDR1 and CDR2: MNHEY, SVGAGI. V was shortened by 2 bases and J by 2 bases, with 10 bases between the two germline ends. This CDR3 has 16 residues. Here the CDR3 reads CASSYAGPTYNSPLHF. The CDR3 nucleotides read TGTGCCAGCAGTTACGCAGGGCCGACCTATAATTCACCCCTCCACTTT.

The chain joins TRBV5-1 to TRBJ2-6; unclear D gene. V was clipped by 5 bases and J by 3 bases, with 12 bases between them. This CDR3 comprises 15 residues. The V gene's germline CDR1 is SGHRS and CDR2 YFSETQ. CDR3 bases: TGCGCCAGCAGTCCTCACCTAGGTGGGGCCAACGTCCTGACTTTC. This encodes CASSPHLGGANVLTF.

The chain links TRBV30 to TRBJ2-7; tentative D call: TRBD2 (5 bases). The CDR3 runs 13 residues. With 8 bases removed from V and 4 bases from J, the gap between germline ends came to 18 bases. CDR1 and CDR2 (germline): GTSNPN, SVGIG (reference sequence). Here the CDR3 reads CAAIRGLVYEQYF. CDR3 DNA sequence: TGTGCCGCGATCCGGGGTTTAGTGTACGAGCAGTACTTC.

Regarding this clone: Other DNA sequences of this sample code for an identical CDR3. J is TRBJ1-4 and V is TRBV5-1; D is uncertain. The CDR3 totals 14 residues. CDR1 is SGHRS and CDR2 is YFSETQ in the germline V gene. V lost 0 bases, J lost 4 bases, and 7 bases lay in between. CDR3 coding DNA: TGCGCCAGCAGCTTGGCTGCAGGTAATGAAAAACTGTTTTTT. Translation: CASSLAAGNEKLFF.

The J gene is TRBJ2-1, the V gene TRBV6-6, with TRBD2 matching 8 bases. The trim removed 6 bases at V and 7 bases at J, leaving 8 bases unmatched. This CDR3 region has 14 residues. Germline V gene lookup returns CDR1 MNHNY and CDR2 SVGAGI (reference sequence). This CDR3 is CASRGTSYRNEQFF. In DNA, the CDR3 is TGTGCCAGCAGAGGGACTAGTTATAGGAATGAGCAGTTCTTC.

This chain's CDR3 is CASSVGRGWDSIHEQYF. Written as DNA, the CDR3 is TGTGCCAGCAGCGTAGGGAGGGGCTGGGACTCGATACACGAGCAGTACTTC. The chain recombines TRBV9 with TRBJ2-7; D is perhaps TRBD2 (6 bases). The CDR3 consists of 17 residues. Germline CDR1 SGDLS, CDR2 YYNGEE. V was pared by 0 bases and J by 5 bases, with 21 bases between.

The V gene is TRBV9, the J gene TRBJ1-6; 9 nucleotides agree with TRBD1. In germline, CDR1 is SGDLS, CDR2 YYNGEE. The V segment lost 3 bases and the J segment 7 bases; nucleotides outside the gene matches: 5. This CDR3 has 15 residues. This CDR3 is CASSGTGAGNSPLHF. Here the CDR3 DNA reads TGTGCCAGCAGCGGGACAGGGGCGGGGAATTCACCCCTCCACTTT.

This chain joins TRBV30 and TRBJ1-4, with D hard to call. Germline CDR1 and CDR2: GTSNPN and SVGIG (reference sequence). The V gene lost 5 bases and the J gene lost 3 bases, with 7 bases spanning the gap. CDR3 size: 12 residues. This CDR3 is CAWAFSNEKLFF. The CDR3 DNA reads TGTGCCTGGGCGTTTTCTAATGAAAAACTGTTTTTT.

The chain has TRBV7-6 and TRBJ1-3, with 7 bases that match TRBD1. The J segment lost 0 bases and the V segment lost 4 bases, leaving 12 bases of the junction unmatched. This CDR3 is built from 18 residues. CDR1 SGHVS and CDR2 FNYEAQ come from the germline V gene. DNA of the CDR3: TGTGCCAGCAGCTCAAGGACAGGTCCTCCCAACTCTGGAAACACCATATATTTT. Amino acid sequence: CASSSRTGPPNSGNTIYF.

The chain is built from TRBV2 and TRBJ1-4; D gene unclear. This CDR3 region has 13 residues. V was clipped by 6 bases and J by 4 bases, with 9 bases between them. Germline V lookup: CDR1 SNHLY, CDR2 FYNNEI. Here the CDR3 reads CASRQTLNEKLFF. The CDR3, as DNA: TGTGCCAGCAGACAAACCCTTAATGAAAAACTGTTTTTT.

This chain joins TRBV6-1 and TRBJ2-5; 12 nucleotides match TRBD2. Looked up from germline, CDR1 is MNHNS and CDR2 is SASEGT. V lost 1 base, J lost 7 bases, and 7 bases stayed unmatched. The CDR3 is made up of 16 amino acids. In nucleotides, the CDR3 is TGTGCCAGCAGTGAAGGACTAGCGGGGGTGGTCTGGACCCAGTACTTC. Encoded protein: CASSEGLAGVVWTQYF.

The V call is TRBV7-6, the J call TRBJ2-5; 10 bases map to TRBD1. J was trimmed by 7 bases and V by 4 bases; bases with no gene match: 15. This CDR3 comprises 17 residues. CDR1 and CDR2 (germline): SGHVS, FNYEAQ. The CDR3 reads CASSYIPLGQGMGTQYF. The DNA of the CDR3 is TGTGCCAGCAGCTACATCCCATTGGGACAGGGGATGGGGACCCAGTACTTC.

The CDR3 region is CASSPRRTDTQYF. As DNA, the CDR3 is TGTGCCAGCAGCCCCCGGCGGACAGATACGCAGTATTTT. The V call is TRBV7-6, the J call TRBJ2-3; no firm D call. There are 13 residues in the CDR3. CDR1 and CDR2 (germline): SGHVS, FNYEAQ. V shed 5 bases and J shed 3 bases, with 9 bases lying between them.

The CDR3 DNA reads TGTGCCAGCAGCCTCGGGAGGGCCGTGGATACGCAGTATTTT. The encoded protein is CASSLGRAVDTQYF. The gene calls are TRBV7-2 and TRBJ2-3; 8 bases agree with TRBD2. CDR1 and CDR2 (germline): SGHTA, FQGNSA. V lost 5 bases and J lost 6; bases outside the gene matches: 7. The CDR3 sequence is 14 residues long. The full variable domain, rest sourced from reference TRBV7-2 and TRBJ2-3, is GAGVSQSPSNKVTEKGKDVELRCDPISGHTALYWYRQSLGQGLEFLIYFQGNSAPDKSGLPSDRFSAERTGGSVSTLTIQRTQQEDSAVYLCASSLGRAVDTQYFGPGTRLTVL.

This rearrangement joins TRBV9 to TRBJ2-5; TRBD2 agrees at 8 bases. The CDR3 length is 14 residues. Trimming cost V 4 bases and J 4 bases; bases outside gene matches: 6. CDR1 is SGDLS, CDR2 YYNGEE, per germline. The CDR3 nucleotides are TGTGCCAGCAGCCCCCGAGCGGGGGCAGAGACCCAGTACTTC. It specifies CASSPRAGAETQYF.

The J gene is TRBJ1-4, the V gene TRBV18; unclear D gene. The CDR3 covers 16 residues. Germline assignment: CDR1 KGHSH and CDR2 LQKENI. V lost 4 bases, J lost 0 bases, and 12 bases lay in between. CDR3 protein: CASSRALPATNEKLFF. The CDR3 nucleotides read TGTGCCAGCTCACGCGCCCTTCCCGCAACTAATGAAAAACTGTTTTTT.